Listed below are T cell receptor beta chains from one sample, sequenced in a study of T cell repertoires in cytomegalovirus infection. TCRdb used MiXCR to reprocess the reads, holding one entry per CDR3 protein. The table has roughly 700,000 distinct CDR3 sequences, about 30% seen once. No cognate antigen is known for these TCRs. Source: cultured PBMCs, taken from culture after CMV antigen stimulation. These receptors came from a human donor in good health (CMV status not recorded). Some clones in this sample may be carry-over from other donors' samples. Both conserved end residues are part of each CDR3. D genes are given only for firm matches. Clone size is given for some rows only: seen once, a few or many times, or a class if the clone is expanded.

CDR3aa: CAIRGHPRIYGYTF
CDR3nt: TGTGCCATCAGGGGACATCCCCGAATCTATGGCTACACCTTC
v_gene: TRBV10-3
abundance: few
j_gene: TRBJ1-2
d_gene: .

CDR3aa: CASRNRLGGNEKLFF
CDR3nt: TGTGCCAGCAGAAACCGGCTTGGGGGGAATGAAAAACTGTTTTTT
v_gene: TRBV12-3/TRBV12-4
abundance: few
j_gene: TRBJ1-4
d_gene: .

CDR3aa: CASSRLTGTNTIYF
CDR3nt: TGTGCCAGCAGTAGATTAACAGGGACGAACACCATATATTTT
v_gene: TRBV5-6
abundance: .
j_gene: TRBJ1-3
d_gene: .

CDR3aa: CASRYWIGGLRTEAFF
CDR3nt: TGTGCCAGCAGATATTGGATTGGGGGCTTGAGAACTGAAGCTTTCTTT
v_gene: TRBV7-8
abundance: many
j_gene: TRBJ1-1
d_gene: .

CDR3aa: CASSLRQLNQPQHF
CDR3nt: TGTGCCAGCAGTTTACGACAGCTCAATCAGCCCCAGCATTTT
v_gene: TRBV28
abundance: .
j_gene: TRBJ1-5
d_gene: .

CDR3aa: CASSLVGTGRYTGELFF
CDR3nt: TGTGCCAGCAGCTTAGTTGGGACAGGGAGGTACACCGGGGAGCTGTTTTTT
v_gene: TRBV7-2
abundance: .
j_gene: TRBJ2-2
d_gene: TRBD1

CDR3aa: CASSLDRGLGNTIYF
CDR3nt: TGTGCCAGCAGTTTAGACAGGGGACTTGGAAACACCATATATTTT
v_gene: TRBV12-3/TRBV12-4
abundance: few
j_gene: TRBJ1-3
d_gene: TRBD1

CDR3aa: CSARDWAGGVFF
CDR3nt: TGCAGTGCTAGAGATTGGGCGGGAGGGGTGTTCTTC
v_gene: TRBV20-1
abundance: .
j_gene: TRBJ2-1
d_gene: TRBD2

CDR3aa: CASSFREIEPDTQYF
CDR3nt: TGTGCCAGCAGTTTCCGGGAAATAGAGCCAGATACGCAGTATTTT
v_gene: TRBV7-9
abundance: .
j_gene: TRBJ2-3
d_gene: .

CDR3aa: CASSPRHSYEQYF
CDR3nt: TGTGCCAGCAGCCCACGACATTCCTACGAGCAGTACTTC
v_gene: TRBV7-8
abundance: few
j_gene: TRBJ2-7
d_gene: .

CDR3aa: CASSEDRADTQYF
CDR3nt: TGTGCCAGCAGTGAGGACAGGGCGGATACGCAGTATTTT
v_gene: TRBV6-1
abundance: few
j_gene: TRBJ2-3
d_gene: TRBD1

CDR3aa: CASSFPQGRIAKNIQYF
CDR3nt: TGTGCCAGCAGCTTCCCACAGGGGCGAATAGCCAAAAACATTCAGTACTTC
v_gene: TRBV11-2
abundance: .
j_gene: TRBJ2-4
d_gene: TRBD1

CDR3aa: CASSLLGGKPGELFF
CDR3nt: TGTGCCAGCAGCTTATTAGGCGGGAAGCCCGGGGAGCTGTTTTTT
v_gene: TRBV11-3
abundance: .
j_gene: TRBJ2-2
d_gene: .

CDR3aa: CASSSLGRGSSYEQYF
CDR3nt: TGTGCCAGCAGCTCCTTGGGGCGGGGTAGCTCCTACGAGCAGTACTTC
v_gene: TRBV7-8
abundance: few
j_gene: TRBJ2-7
d_gene: .

CDR3aa: CASSLRGPGGYTF
CDR3nt: TGTGCCAGCAGCTTGAGGGGGCCGGGGGGCTACACCTTC
v_gene: TRBV5-6
abundance: .
j_gene: TRBJ1-2
d_gene: TRBD1

CDR3aa: CASSRDRDRGQPQHF
CDR3nt: TGTGCCAGCAGCCGGGACAGGGATAGGGGTCAGCCCCAGCATTTT
v_gene: TRBV7-2
abundance: few
j_gene: TRBJ1-5
d_gene: TRBD1

CDR3aa: CASKSSGRKAFF
CDR3nt: TGTGCCAGCAAATCATCAGGGAGGAAAGCTTTCTTT
v_gene: TRBV2
abundance: .
j_gene: TRBJ1-1
d_gene: .